Listed below are T cell receptor beta chains from one sample, sequenced in a study of cytomegalovirus exposure and HLA in healthy donors. The table came from immunoSEQ multiplex PCR; TCRdb's copy has only in-frame clones and leaves some out. Here the sample spans about 200,000 clones, roughly 80% being singletons. Sequencing was carried out using PBMCs. Receptors were obtained from a woman in her forties in good health and CMV-seronegative. Both conserved end residues are trimmed from each CDR3.

TRBV4-1	TRBJ1-2	ASSPLGTGVRGYT
TRBV6-1	TRBJ2-3	ASSEGTGYRTDTQY
TRBV5-1	TRBJ1-6	ASSWADRRSGNSPLH
TRBV5-1	TRBJ2-5	ASSLLQTQETQY
TRBV9	TRBJ2-7	ASSAEGVSYEQY
TRBV28	TRBJ1-1	ASSPRVPGTEAF
TRBV2	TRBJ1-5	ASRGIRTGEGNQPQH
TRBV19	TRBJ2-6	ASSRGGGANVLT
TRBV5-1	TRBJ2-7	ASSLGQGVSYEQY
TRBV7-3	TRBJ2-2	ASRPGQGAGELF
TRBV6-5	TRBJ2-3	ASSYQRSTDTQY
TRBV2	TRBJ1-4	ASRRTGTTNEKLF
TRBV28	TRBJ1-2	ASSLGTGEYAGYT
TRBV2	TRBJ2-1	ASNNRQGFYNEQF
TRBV10-3	TRBJ2-2	AIPISESANTGELF
TRBV7-9	TRBJ2-5	ASSSPGETQY
TRBV4-2	TRBJ2-7	ASSQDSGAAYEQY
TRBV7-8	TRBJ2-1	ASSLRPGGNSGRSYNEQF
TRBV18	TRBJ1-1	ASSGDFTLMNTEAF
TRBV7-9	TRBJ2-2	ASSKTSYTSGRAPGELF
TRBV28	TRBJ1-1	ASSRQGARAF
TRBV10-1	TRBJ1-1	ASSPQAFGAGTEAF
TRBV7-8	TRBJ2-1	ASSLPGLAGNLAYNEQF
TRBV9	TRBJ1-2	ASSGQGRNYGYT
TRBV19	TRBJ1-1	ASRIKAPAAEAF
TRBV28	TRBJ1-2	ASSSTDRVNGYT
TRBV4-1	TRBJ2-2	ASSHGSGTGELF
TRBV10-3	TRBJ1-1	AISDGQGLFAF
TRBV29-1	TRBJ1-5	SASLGTGDQPQH